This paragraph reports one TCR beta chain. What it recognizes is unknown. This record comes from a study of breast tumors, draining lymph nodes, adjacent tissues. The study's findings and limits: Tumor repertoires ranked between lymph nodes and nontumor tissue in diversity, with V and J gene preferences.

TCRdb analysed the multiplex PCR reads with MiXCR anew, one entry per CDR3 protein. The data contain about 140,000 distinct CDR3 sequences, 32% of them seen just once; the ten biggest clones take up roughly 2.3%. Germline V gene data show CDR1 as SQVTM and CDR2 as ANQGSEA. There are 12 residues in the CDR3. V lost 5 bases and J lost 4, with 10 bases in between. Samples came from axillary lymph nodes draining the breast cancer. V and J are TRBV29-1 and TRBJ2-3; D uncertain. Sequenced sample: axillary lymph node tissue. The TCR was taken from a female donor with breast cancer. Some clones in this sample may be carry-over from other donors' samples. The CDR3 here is CSVRFGPDTQYF. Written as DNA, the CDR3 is TGCAGCGTTCGGTTCGGACCAGATACGCAGTATTTT.